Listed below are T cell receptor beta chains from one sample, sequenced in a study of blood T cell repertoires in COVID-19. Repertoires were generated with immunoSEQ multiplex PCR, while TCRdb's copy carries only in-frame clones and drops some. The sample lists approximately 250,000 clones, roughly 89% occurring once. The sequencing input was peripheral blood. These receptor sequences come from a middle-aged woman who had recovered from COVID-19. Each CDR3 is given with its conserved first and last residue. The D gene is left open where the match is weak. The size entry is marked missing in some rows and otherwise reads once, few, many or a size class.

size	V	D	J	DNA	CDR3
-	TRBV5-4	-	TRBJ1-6	TGTGCCAGCAGCTCGCCACAGGAAGACACACCCCTCCACTTT	CASSSPQEDTPLHF
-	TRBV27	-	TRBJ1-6	TGTGCCAGCAGTTATGACAGCCCCAATGGCGCCTATAATTCACCCCTCCACTTT	CASSYDSPNGAYNSPLHF
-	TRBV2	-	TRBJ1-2	TGTGCCAGCAGTGACCAGGCTCACACCTATGGCTACACCTTC	CASSDQAHTYGYTF
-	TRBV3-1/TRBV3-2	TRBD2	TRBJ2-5	TGTGCCAGCAGGTCAGCGGGGGGAATCCCCGAGACCCAGTACTTC	CASRSAGGIPETQYF
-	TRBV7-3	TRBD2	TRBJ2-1	TGTGCCAGCAGCTTAATCGGCGGGGAGGGCAATGAGCAGTTCTTC	CASSLIGGEGNEQFF
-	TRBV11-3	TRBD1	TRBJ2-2	TGTGCCAGCAGCTTAGATTCCCTAGGACAGGAAATCAACACCGGGGAGCTGTTTTTT	CASSLDSLGQEINTGELFF
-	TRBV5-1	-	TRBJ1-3	TGCGCCAGCAGCGTAAGACAGATTTCCTCTGGAAACACCATATATTTT	CASSVRQISSGNTIYF
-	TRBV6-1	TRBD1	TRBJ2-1	TGTGCCAGCAGTGATGTGCAGGGGGTCATCAATGAGCAGTTCTTC	CASSDVQGVINEQFF
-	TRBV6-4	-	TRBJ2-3	TGTGCCAGCAGTGACTCAGGGGGGGGCCCCAGAGATACGCAGTATTTT	CASSDSGGGPRDTQYF
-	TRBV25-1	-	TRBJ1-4	TGTGCCAGCAGTGATTATTCTAATGAAAAACTGTTTTTT	CASSDYSNEKLFF
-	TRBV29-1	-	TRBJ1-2	TGCAGCGTTGAGGGGCAGGACTATGGCTACACCTTC	CSVEGQDYGYTF
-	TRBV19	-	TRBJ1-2	TGTGCCAGTAGCCCTCGGGGGATGGTTGGCTACACCTTC	CASSPRGMVGYTF
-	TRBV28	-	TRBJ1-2	TGTGCCAGCAGTATCCCAACCGGGGGCTACACCTTC	CASSIPTGGYTF
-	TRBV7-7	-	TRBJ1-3	TGTGCCAGCAGCCCCGGGACTGACCGAAACACCATATATTTT	CASSPGTDRNTIYF
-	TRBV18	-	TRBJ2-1	TGTGCCAGCTCTCCCTCGGTAGATGAGCAGTTCTTC	CASSPSVDEQFF
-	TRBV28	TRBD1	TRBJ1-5	TGTGCCAGCAGTCCACGGACAGGGGGCCCCCAGCCCCAGCATTTT	CASSPRTGGPQPQHF
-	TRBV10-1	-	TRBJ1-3	TGCGCCAGCAGCGACCCGGGTGGTCTCCTCAGACGTGGAAACACCATATATTTT	CASSDPGGLLRRGNTIYF
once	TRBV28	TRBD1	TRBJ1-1	TGTGCCAGCAGCAGCGGACAGGGGACTGAAGCTTTCTTT	CASSSGQGTEAFF
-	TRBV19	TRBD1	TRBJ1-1	TGTGCCAGTAGTCTGCGACAGGGATACACTGAAGCTTTCTTT	CASSLRQGYTEAFF
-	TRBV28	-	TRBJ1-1	TGTGCCAGCAGTTTCCCCCGACAGAACGCTGAAGCTTTCTTT	CASSFPRQNAEAFF
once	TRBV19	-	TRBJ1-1	TGTGCCAGTAGAACTGGCGCGGGGGGCGTTGAAGCTTTCTTT	CASRTGAGGVEAFF
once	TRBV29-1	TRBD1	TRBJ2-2	TGCAGCGTTAATCGACAGGGGGCTGGGGGCGGGGAGCTGTTTTTT	CSVNRQGAGGGELFF
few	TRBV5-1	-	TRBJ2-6	TGCGCCAGCAGCACCCTCTTGGAGTCTGGGGCCAACGTCCTGACTTTC	CASSTLLESGANVLTF
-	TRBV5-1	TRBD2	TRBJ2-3	TGCGCCAGCAGCTATAGCGGGGCGAACACAGATACGCAGTATTTT	CASSYSGANTDTQYF
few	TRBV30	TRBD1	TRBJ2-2	TGTGCCTGGAGTGTACAGGGGAAGGAGCTGTTTTTT	CAWSVQGKELFF
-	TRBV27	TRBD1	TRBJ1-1	TGTGCCAGCAGTCCCAGGGGGCGTGGCACTGAAGCTTTCTTT	CASSPRGRGTEAFF
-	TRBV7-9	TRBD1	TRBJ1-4	TGTGCCAGCAGCTTATACAGGGGAGAGACTAATGAAAAACTGTTTTTT	CASSLYRGETNEKLFF
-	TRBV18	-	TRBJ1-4	TGTGCCAGCTCACCTTGGGGACTGACTAATGAAAAACTGTTTTTT	CASSPWGLTNEKLFF
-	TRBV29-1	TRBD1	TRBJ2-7	TGCAGCGTTGTGGACAGGGGATCCGACTACGAGCAGTACTTC	CSVVDRGSDYEQYF
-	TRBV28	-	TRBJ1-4	TGTGCCAGCAGTGGACGGGAGGGTTCGGGTGAAAAACTGTTTTTT	CASSGREGSGEKLFF
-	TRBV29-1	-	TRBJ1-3	TGCAGCGTTTGCGTTGCGGCTGGAAACACCATATATTTT	CSVCVAAGNTIYF
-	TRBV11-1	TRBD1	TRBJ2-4	TGTGCCAGCAGCGGGGACAGGGGGCCCGGAAACATTCAGTACTTC	CASSGDRGPGNIQYF
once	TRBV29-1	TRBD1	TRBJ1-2	TGCAGCGTTGTCCAGTGGTCAGTGCACAGGGGTGGCTACACCTTC	CSVVQWSVHRGGYTF
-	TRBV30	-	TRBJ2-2	TGTGCCTGGGGACAGACGAACACCGGGGAGCTGTTTTTT	CAWGQTNTGELFF
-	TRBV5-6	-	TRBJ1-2	TGTGCCAGCAGCTCCCCCCCGGACTTAGGGGGCTACACCTTC	CASSSPPDLGGYTF
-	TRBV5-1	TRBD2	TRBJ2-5	TGCGCCAGCAGCTGGTCAGCGGGGGGGTACCAAGAGACCCAGTACTTC	CASSWSAGGYQETQYF
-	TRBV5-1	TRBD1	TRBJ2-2	TGCGCCAGCAGCCCTGGACAGGGGGCGAACACCGGGGAGCTGTTTTTT	CASSPGQGANTGELFF
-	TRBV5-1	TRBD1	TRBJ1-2	TGCGCCAGCAGCCTAGGAACGGCGACAGGGGGCTGGGGCTACACCTTC	CASSLGTATGGWGYTF
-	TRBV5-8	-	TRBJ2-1	TGTGCCAGCAGTTCCATAATGAGGCAGTTCTTC	CASSSIMRQFF
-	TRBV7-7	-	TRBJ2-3	TGTGCCAGCAGCCGCGGGGGCTTTAGCACAGATACGCAGTATTTT	CASSRGGFSTDTQYF
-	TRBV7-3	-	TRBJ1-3	TGTGCCAGCAGCTCCCGGGGGGAACCTGGAAACACCATATATTTT	CASSSRGEPGNTIYF
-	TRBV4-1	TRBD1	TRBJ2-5	TGCGCCAGCAGCCGCGCAACAGGGGGCATAGAGACCCAGTACTTC	CASSRATGGIETQYF